This entry features one TCR beta chain sequence. The V end lost 4 bases, the J end lost 9 bases, and 11 bases lay between the germline ends. CDR3 length: 12 residues. CDR1 and CDR2 from the germline V gene are SGHNT and YYREEE (reference sequence). This entry comes from a study of OX40 agonist ivuxolimab in advanced cancers. Generated by immunoSEQ multiplex PCR, the TCRdb table keeps only in-frame clones and is missing some. The sample lists 55,000 to 85,000 clones, 86% occurring once. The chain links TRBV5-4 to TRBJ2-1, with D tentatively TRBD1 or TRBD2 (6 bases each). The input for sequencing was CD4+ or CD8+ T cells sorted from blood, taken in a trial of the OX40 agonist ivuxolimab. The receptor was derived from an adult with an advanced solid tumor such as melanoma, head and neck, liver or kidney cancer. The CDR3 bases are TGTGCCAGCAGCAAGGAGGGGGGTGAGCAGTTCTTC. Its translation is CASSKEGGEQFF.